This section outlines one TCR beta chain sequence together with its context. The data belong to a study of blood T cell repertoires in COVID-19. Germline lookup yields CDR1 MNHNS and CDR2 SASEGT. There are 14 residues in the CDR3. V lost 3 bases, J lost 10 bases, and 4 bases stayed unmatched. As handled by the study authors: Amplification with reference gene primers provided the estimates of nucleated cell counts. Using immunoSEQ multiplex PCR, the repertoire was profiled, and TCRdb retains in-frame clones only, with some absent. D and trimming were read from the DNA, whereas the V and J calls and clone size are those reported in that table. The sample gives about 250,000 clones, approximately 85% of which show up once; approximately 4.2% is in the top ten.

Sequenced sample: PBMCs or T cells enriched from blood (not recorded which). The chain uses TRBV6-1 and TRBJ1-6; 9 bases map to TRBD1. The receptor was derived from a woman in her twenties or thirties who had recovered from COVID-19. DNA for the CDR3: TGTGCCAGCAGTGACCGGGACAGGGACTCACCCCTCCACTTT. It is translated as CASSDRDRDSPLHF.